A single sample gave rise to the 20 T cell receptor beta chains below, sequenced in a study of siplizumab effects on memory and regulatory T cells. Method: immunoSEQ multiplex PCR; TCRdb's copy keeps in-frame clones and lacks some. The sample has approximately 52,000 clones, nearly 98% seen once; the top ten hold around 0.6%. Material for sequencing was naive CD4+ T cells sorted from blood. All receptors come from a human donor in good health.

The chain employs TRBV30 and TRBJ2-1; 12 bases map to TRBD2. Germline V gives CDR1 GTSNPN, CDR2 SVGIG (reference sequence). There are 14 residues in the CDR3. J gave up 9 bases and V 1 base, and 4 bases lay outside the gene matches. The DNA of the CDR3 is TGTGCCTGGAGTGAGGCTAGCGGGAGGGTTGAGCAGTTCTTC. Protein product: CAWSEASGRVEQFF.

CDR3: CASSPVVIPRGKLFF. For the CDR3, the DNA is TGTGCCAGCAGCCCCGTTGTAATCCCACGGGGAAAACTGTTTTTT. The chain couples TRBV7-9 to TRBJ1-4; unclear D gene. CDR3 length: 15 residues. With 5 bases removed from V and 10 bases from J, the gap between germline ends came to 20 bases. CDR1 and CDR2 from the germline V gene are SEHNR and FQNEAQ (reference sequence). Looking up the rest from reference TRBV7-9 and TRBJ1-4 gives the full variable domain: DTGVSQNPRHKITKRGQNVTFRCDPISEHNRLYWYRQTLGQGPEFLTYFQNEAQLEKSRLLSDRFSAERPKGSFSTLEIQRTEQGDSAMYLCASSPVVIPRGKLFFGSGTQLSVL.

The chain joins TRBV25-1 to TRBJ1-2; D might be TRBD1 (5 bases). V lost 1 base to trimming and J lost 6 bases, with 12 bases between them. The CDR3 is 14 amino acids. Germline CDR1 is MGHDK and CDR2 is SYGVNS. The CDR3 DNA sequence: TGTGCCAGCAGTGAATTATTAGCAGGGAATGGCTACACCTTC. The encoded protein is CASSELLAGNGYTF.

The chain carries TRBV30 and TRBJ1-3; 8 nucleotides line up with TRBD1. The CDR3 has 15 residues. V gave up 0 bases and J gave up 6 bases; unmatched junction bases: 7. Germline V CDR1 and CDR2: GTSNPN, SVGIG (reference sequence). The CDR3, as DNA: TGTGCCTGGAGTGTACCGACAGGGGTCGAAAACACCATATATTTT. Amino acids: CAWSVPTGVENTIYF.

The chain links TRBV7-2 to TRBJ2-1; D possibly corresponds to TRBD2 (6 bases). The CDR3 has 16 residues. Trimming stripped 4 bases from V and 0 bases from J, with 13 bases between. CDR1 and CDR2 (germline): SGHTA, FQGNSA. DNA for the CDR3: TGTGCCAGCAGCTACAGCGGGTTCAGCTCCTACAATGAGCAGTTCTTC. Residues: CASSYSGFSSYNEQFF.

The V and J genes are TRBV5-1 and TRBJ2-1, with 15 positions matching TRBD2. Germline V lookup: CDR1 SGHRS, CDR2 YFSETQ. V shed 5 bases, J shed 0 bases, and the junction held 9 bases outside the gene matches. This CDR3 is built from 19 residues. CDR3 sequence: CASRPGLAGGPSSYNEQFF. The CDR3 nucleotides are TGCGCCAGCAGACCAGGACTAGCGGGAGGGCCCAGCTCCTACAATGAGCAGTTCTTC.

V usage is TRBV29-1 and J usage is TRBJ1-1; 7 bases are shared with TRBD1. The CDR3 covers 10 residues. V dropped 4 bases and J dropped 8; count of bases not matched to a gene: 1. Germline-derived CDR1 and CDR2 are SQVTM and ANQGSEA. In DNA form, the CDR3 reads TGCAGCGTTGGACAGGGCGAAGCTTTCTTT. Its translation: CSVGQGEAFF.

This clone has only one observation. The chain carries TRBV5-4 and TRBJ1-1; 8 bases fit TRBD1. This CDR3 is built from 14 residues. Germline CDR1 and CDR2: SGHNT and YYREEE (reference sequence). Trimming cost V 4 bases and J 11 bases; bases outside gene matches: 13. CDR3 coding DNA: TGTGCCAGCAGCCCCTGGGACAGGCGTAGGGTCGCTTTCTTT. This encodes CASSPWDRRRVAFF.

Written as DNA, the CDR3 is TGTGCCAGCAGCATTAATACGGGGCGAGGGGAAAAACTGTTTTTT. Its translation: CASSINTGRGEKLFF. This sequence joins TRBV7-8 and TRBJ1-4; perhaps TRBD1 as D (5 bases). The germline V gene encodes CDR1 SGHVS and CDR2 FQNEAQ. Trimming shortened V by 5 bases and J by 8 bases, and 18 bases separated the two germline ends. CDR3 size: 15 residues. The full variable domain, with the rest looked up from reference TRBV7-8 and TRBJ1-4, is GAGVSQSPRYKVAKRGQDVALRCDPISGHVSLFWYQQALGQGPEFLTYFQNEAQLDKSGLPSDRFFAERPEGSVSTLKIQRTQQEDSAVYLCASSINTGRGEKLFFGSGTQLSVL.

CDR3 DNA: TGTGCCAGCAGCTCCGGGACTAGCAGCATTTACTTC. Translation: CASSSGTSSIYF. The rearrangement links TRBV5-4 to TRBJ2-7, with 9 positions matching TRBD2. Per germline, CDR1 SGHNT and CDR2 YYREEE (reference sequence). J was trimmed by 13 bases and V by 3 bases; bases with no gene match: 8. There are 12 residues in the CDR3.

The chain recombines TRBV7-2 with TRBJ1-3; TRBD1 might be the D (5 bases). The germline V and J ends were trimmed by 5 bases and 0 bases, with 17 bases remaining between them. There are 17 residues in the CDR3. CDR1 is SGHTA, CDR2 FQGNSA, per germline. The CDR3 coding sequence is TGTGCCAGCAGCCCAACGACAGACAAACTCTCTGGAAACACCATATATTTT. Protein: CASSPTTDKLSGNTIYF. Together with reference TRBV7-2 and TRBJ1-3, the CDR3 gives the full variable domain: GAGVSQSPSNKVTEKGKDVELRCDPISGHTALYWYRQSLGQGLEFLIYFQGNSAPDKSGLPSDRFSAERTGGSVSTLTIQRTQQEDSAVYLCASSPTTDKLSGNTIYFGEGSWLTVV.

V gene TRBV28 combines with J gene TRBJ2-2; TRBD2 is a possible D gene (6 bases). The CDR3 consists of 16 residues. Germline CDR1 and CDR2: MDHEN and SYDVKM. V was pared by 5 bases and J by 1 base, with 14 bases between. CDR3 loop: CASSTRRDLNTGELFF. CDR3 in DNA: TGTGCCAGCAGTACCAGGAGGGACTTGAACACCGGGGAGCTGTTTTTT.

V gene TRBV11-1 combines with J gene TRBJ2-7; D may be TRBD1 (5 bases). The CDR3 sequence is 14 residues long. V was pared by 3 bases and J by 4 bases, with 13 bases between. Germline assignment: CDR1 SGHAT and CDR2 FQDESV (reference sequence). Here the CDR3 DNA reads TGTGCCAGCAGCTTGACGGACACCATTTACGAGCAGTACTTC. Residues: CASSLTDTIYEQYF.

This sequence joins TRBV10-3 and TRBJ2-7; D ambiguous. This CDR3 has 12 amino acids. V shed 10 bases and J shed 2 bases, with 12 bases lying between them. Germline V gives CDR1 ENHRY, CDR2 SYGVKD. The CDR3 DNA is TGTGCCAGCACGGACGTGGCCTACGAGCAGTACTTC. Its translation is CASTDVAYEQYF.

The rearrangement links TRBV28 to TRBJ2-7, with D tentatively TRBD2 (6 bases). This CDR3 is 15 amino acids long. Trimming took 6 bases from V and 4 from J, leaving 19 bases between them. CDR1 is MDHEN and CDR2 is SYDVKM in the germline V gene. The CDR3 DNA follows: TGTGCCAGCAGGGACTATCAGGACATCGCGTACGAGCAGTACTTC. It translates to CASRDYQDIAYEQYF.

The chain employs TRBV7-8 and TRBJ2-4; weak D call: TRBD1 (6 bases). CDR1 SGHVS and CDR2 FQNEAQ come from the germline V gene. V lost 5 bases to trimming and J lost 7 bases, with 15 bases between them. The CDR3 totals 14 residues. CDR3 in amino acids: CASSPGESGNIQYF. Here the CDR3 DNA reads TGTGCCAGCAGCCCAGGGGAAAGTGGGAACATTCAGTACTTC.

J is TRBJ2-5 and V is TRBV18; 8 bases are shared with TRBD2. V lost 3 bases, J lost 5 bases, and 8 bases stayed unmatched. Germline V lookup: CDR1 KGHSH, CDR2 LQKENI. CDR3 size: 15 residues. Here the CDR3 DNA reads TGTGCCAGCTCACCCCCAGCGGGAGTCAGGGAGACCCAGTACTTC. This gives the protein CASSPPAGVRETQYF.

The rearrangement uses TRBV12-5 and TRBJ2-1; D is possibly TRBD1 (6 bases). The CDR3 has 14 residues. Germline V gene sequence: CDR1 LGHNT, CDR2 FRNRAP. V lost 6 bases and J 4 bases, leaving 13 bases between the germline ends. CDR3 coding DNA: TGTGCTAGTGGCCCGCAGGGGCAATACAATGAGCAGTTCTTC. Residues: CASGPQGQYNEQFF.

V gene TRBV25-1 combines with J gene TRBJ1-1; 9 nucleotides align to TRBD1. CDR1 is MGHDK and CDR2 is SYGVNS in the germline V gene. CDR3 length: 15 amino acids. With 1 base clipped from V and 6 bases from J, the junction kept 6 bases outside the gene matches. Written as DNA, the CDR3 is TGTGCCAGCAGTGAATCCACAGGGGGCATCTCTGAAGCTTTCTTT. As protein: CASSESTGGISEAFF.

The DNA for the CDR3 is TGCAGCGCCGGGGACAGTGATAATTCACCCCTCCACTTT. Protein sequence: CSAGDSDNSPLHF. This chain joins TRBV29-1 and TRBJ1-6; TRBD1 aligns across 7 bases. CDR3 size: 13 residues. J was trimmed by 5 bases and V by 7 bases; bases with no gene match: 5. CDR1 SQVTM and CDR2 ANQGSEA come from the germline V gene.